This T cell receptor beta chain was identified during a study of blood T cell repertoires in COVID-19. Study background: The samples span acute and convalescent COVID-19 from the United States, Italy and Spain. Sources were T cells, B-cell-depleted T cells, or PBMCs; the material itself was cDNA or gDNA.

The germline gives CDR1 ENHRY, CDR2 SYGVKD. Trimming cost V 2 bases and J 6 bases; bases outside gene matches: 6. CDR3 length equals 15 residues. In the original workflow: Researchers report that nucleated cell counts were estimated from reference gene primer amplification. Method: immunoSEQ multiplex PCR; TCRdb's copy keeps in-frame clones and lacks some. That table gives V, J and clone size, and the DNA gave D and trimming. The repertoire holds approximately 72,000 clones, with approximately 88% as singletons. The receptor comes from a man in his forties or fifties with active COVID-19. The sequencing sample was made of peripheral blood. This chain connects TRBV10-3 to TRBJ2-1, with 8 bases aligning to TRBD1. As DNA, the CDR3 is TGTGCCATCAGTGAGGGACAGGGTGGACGCAATGAGCAGTTCTTC. Its protein is CAISEGQGGRNEQFF.